This is a list of T cell receptor beta chains from one sample in a study of T cell changes during pregnancy in multiple sclerosis. Sequenced by immunoSEQ multiplex PCR; TCRdb stores in-frame clones only, minus some. The repertoire consists of tens of thousands of clones, with about 91% occurring once and the leading ten covering under 5%. The starting material was peripheral blood, obtained in the first trimester of pregnancy. These receptor sequences come from a female donor in good health, enrolled as a control in a pregnancy study. CDR3s include the opening cysteine and the closing phenylalanine or tryptophan. A D gene is named only where the DNA matches it firmly. Size is stated for part of the rows, as once, few or many counts, or as a class when the clone is expanded.

TRBJ2-3	-	TRBV18	TRBD2	CASSPRLAGGISTDTQYF	TGTGCCAGCTCACCACGCCTAGCGGGAGGGATTAGCACAGATACGCAGTATTTT
TRBJ2-3	-	TRBV11-3	TRBD2	CASTVRGGARDTQYF	TGTGCCAGCACCGTCCGCGGGGGGGCCCGAGATACGCAGTATTTT
TRBJ2-2	-	TRBV5-4	-	CASSPRYTGELFF	TGTGCCAGCAGCCCCCGTTACACCGGGGAGCTGTTTTTT
TRBJ1-5	-	TRBV11-2	TRBD1	CASSITGGNQPQHF	TGTGCCAGCAGCATTACAGGGGGCAATCAGCCCCAGCATTTT
TRBJ1-5	-	TRBV30	TRBD1	CAWRGQGANQPQHF	TGTGCCTGGAGGGGACAGGGGGCCAATCAGCCCCAGCATTTT
TRBJ2-3	-	TRBV7-9	TRBD2	CASSLLGTREGRADTQYF	TGTGCCAGCAGCTTACTAGGTACTCGGGAGGGCCGCGCAGATACGCAGTATTTT
TRBJ1-2	once	TRBV19	-	CASSAGNRYPLYGYTF	TGTGCCAGTAGTGCGGGAAACCGCTACCCCCTCTATGGCTACACCTTC
TRBJ1-5	-	TRBV14	TRBD1	CASSRGLDQPQHF	TGTGCCAGCAGCAGGGGGCTCGATCAGCCCCAGCATTTT
TRBJ1-4	-	TRBV19	TRBD1	CAIRTGVNEKLFF	TGTGCCATTAGGACAGGGGTTAATGAAAAACTGTTTTTT
TRBJ2-7	once	TRBV5-1	-	CASSLADFRTPYEQYF	TGCGCCAGCAGCTTGGCCGACTTCCGCACCCCCTACGAGCAGTACTTC
TRBJ2-3	once	TRBV4-3	-	CASSQDWGPAQYF	TGCGCCAGCAGCCAAGATTGGGGGCCAGCGCAGTATTTT
TRBJ1-2	-	TRBV6-7	-	CANRYRDKYSNYGYTF	TGTGCCAACCGATACCGGGACAAATATTCTAACTATGGCTACACCTTC
TRBJ2-7	few	TRBV25-1	-	CASTFRAGGEQYF	TGTGCCAGCACCTTCAGGGCAGGCGGCGAGCAGTACTTC
TRBJ2-7	-	TRBV5-1	-	CASSSLRGTGEQYF	TGCGCCAGCAGCTCCCTCAGGGGTACGGGCGAGCAGTACTTC
TRBJ1-4	-	TRBV7-8	-	CASSPEAGLNEKLFF	TGTGCCAGCAGCCCAGAGGCAGGACTTAATGAAAAACTGTTTTTT
TRBJ2-7	-	TRBV5-1	TRBD2	CASSLETSGSNEQYF	TGCGCCAGCAGCTTGGAGACTAGCGGGAGCAACGAGCAGTACTTC
TRBJ1-1	-	TRBV15	-	CATSPRKGQGRSEAFF	TGTGCCACCAGCCCCCGTAAAGGGCAGGGCCGCTCTGAAGCTTTCTTT
TRBJ2-1	-	TRBV6-1	-	CASSDSGQYNEQFF	TGTGCCAGCAGTGACTCAGGACAGTACAATGAGCAGTTCTTC
TRBJ2-7	-	TRBV5-4	-	CASSLRFPSNEQYF	TGTGCCAGCAGCTTGCGTTTCCCTAGCAACGAGCAGTACTTC
TRBJ2-5	once	TRBV6-1	-	CASSDSRQETQYF	TGTGCCAGCAGTGATTCTAGGCAAGAGACCCAGTACTTC
TRBJ1-1	-	TRBV27	-	CASSLRQGGTEAFF	TGTGCCAGCAGTTTAAGGCAGGGTGGGACTGAAGCTTTCTTT
TRBJ2-4	-	TRBV21-1	-	CASNLTRVAKNIQYF	TGTGCCAGCAACCTGACAAGAGTAGCCAAAAACATTCAGTACTTC
TRBJ2-2	once	TRBV7-9	TRBD2	CASRALAGGPRTGELFF	TGTGCCAGCAGAGCTCTAGCGGGGGGGCCTCGGACCGGGGAGCTGTTTTTT
TRBJ1-6	-	TRBV2	TRBD1	CASSAPGTANSPLHF	TGTGCCAGCAGTGCCCCCGGGACAGCCAATTCACCCCTCCACTTT
TRBJ1-2	-	TRBV5-1	-	CASSPGEGVDGYTF	TGCGCCAGCAGCCCCGGGGAGGGGGTCGATGGCTACACCTTC